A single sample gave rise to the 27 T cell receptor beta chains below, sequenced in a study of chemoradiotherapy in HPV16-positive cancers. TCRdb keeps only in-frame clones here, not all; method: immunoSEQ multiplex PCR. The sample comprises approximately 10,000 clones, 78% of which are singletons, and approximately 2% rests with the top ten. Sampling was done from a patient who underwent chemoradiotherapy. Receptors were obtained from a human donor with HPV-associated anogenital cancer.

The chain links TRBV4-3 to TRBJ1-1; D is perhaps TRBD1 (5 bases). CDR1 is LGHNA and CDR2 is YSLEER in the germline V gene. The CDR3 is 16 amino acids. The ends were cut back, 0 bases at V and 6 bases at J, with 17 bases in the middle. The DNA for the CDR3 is TGCGCCAGCAGCCAAGACCCTCGGGGGGGTAGCTCTGAAGCTTTCTTT. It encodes CASSQDPRGGSSEAFF.

The CDR3 spells CASSLVSGEYGELFF. DNA of the CDR3: TGTGCCAGCAGCTTGGTCTCGGGGGAGTACGGGGAGCTGTTTTTT. J is TRBJ2-2 and V is TRBV5-5; a weak D match, TRBD2 (6 bases). Looked up from germline, CDR1 is SGHKS and CDR2 is YYEKEE (reference sequence). The CDR3 sequence is 15 residues long. Trimming removed 0 bases from V and 7 bases from J, with 13 bases in between.

The CDR3 region has the DNA TGTGCCAGCAGCGTAGGGGCCCTTGGCGAGCAGTACTTC. Translated, it gives CASSVGALGEQYF. J is TRBJ2-7 and V is TRBV9; unclear D gene. Between the trimmed V and J ends, which lost 0 bases and 6 bases, there was a span of 10 bases. The germline V gene has CDR1 SGDLS and CDR2 YYNGEE. This CDR3 contains 13 residues.

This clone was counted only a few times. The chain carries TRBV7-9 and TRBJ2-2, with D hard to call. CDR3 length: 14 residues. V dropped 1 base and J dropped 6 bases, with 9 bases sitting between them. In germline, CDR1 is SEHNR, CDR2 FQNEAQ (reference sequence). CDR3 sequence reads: CASSLVSDPGELFF. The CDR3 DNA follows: TGTGCCAGCAGCTTAGTATCGGACCCCGGGGAGCTGTTTTTT. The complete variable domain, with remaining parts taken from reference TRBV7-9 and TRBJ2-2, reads DTGVSQNPRHKITKRGQNVTFRCDPISEHNRLYWYRQTLGQGPEFLTYFQNEAQLEKSRLLSDRFSAERPKGSFSTLEIQRTEQGDSAMYLCASSLVSDPGELFFGEGSRLTVL.

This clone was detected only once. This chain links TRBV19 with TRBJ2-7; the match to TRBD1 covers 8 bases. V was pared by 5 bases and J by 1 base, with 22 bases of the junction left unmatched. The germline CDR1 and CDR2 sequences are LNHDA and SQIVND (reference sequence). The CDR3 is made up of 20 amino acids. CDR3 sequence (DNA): TGTGCCAGTAGTCTCGGGATACGGGGACAGGCAAAGGCGAATTCCTACGAGCAGTACTTC. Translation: CASSLGIRGQAKANSYEQYF.

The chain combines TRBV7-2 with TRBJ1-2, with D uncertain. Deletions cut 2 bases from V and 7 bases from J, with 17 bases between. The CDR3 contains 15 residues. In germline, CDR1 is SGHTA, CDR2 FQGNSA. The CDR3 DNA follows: TGTGCCAGCAGCTTACCCCTTAGAGGCCTGGGTGGCTACACCTTC. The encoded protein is CASSLPLRGLGGYTF.

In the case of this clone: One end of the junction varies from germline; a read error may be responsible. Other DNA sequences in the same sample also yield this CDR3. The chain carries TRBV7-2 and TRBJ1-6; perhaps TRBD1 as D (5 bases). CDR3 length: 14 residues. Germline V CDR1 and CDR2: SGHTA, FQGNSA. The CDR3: CASSSKTANSPLHF. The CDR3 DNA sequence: TGTGCCAGCAGCTCAAAGACAGCTAATTCCCCCCTCCACTTT.

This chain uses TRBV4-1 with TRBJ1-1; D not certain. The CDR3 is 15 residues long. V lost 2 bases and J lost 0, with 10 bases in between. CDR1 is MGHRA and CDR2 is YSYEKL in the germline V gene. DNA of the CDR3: TGCGCCAGCAGCCAAATGGTCGGGATGAACACTGAAGCTTTCTTT. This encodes CASSQMVGMNTEAFF.

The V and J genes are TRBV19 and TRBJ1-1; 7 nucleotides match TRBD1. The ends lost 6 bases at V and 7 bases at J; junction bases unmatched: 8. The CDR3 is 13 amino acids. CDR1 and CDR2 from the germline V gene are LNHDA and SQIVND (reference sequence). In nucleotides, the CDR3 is TGTGCCAGTAGCCAAACAGGGGTCTTTGAAGCTTTCTTT. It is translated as CASSQTGVFEAFF.

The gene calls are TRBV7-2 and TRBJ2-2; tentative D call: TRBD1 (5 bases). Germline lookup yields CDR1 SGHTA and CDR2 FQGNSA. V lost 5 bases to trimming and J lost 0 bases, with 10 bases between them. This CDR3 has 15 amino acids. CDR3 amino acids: CASSLQGTNTGELFF. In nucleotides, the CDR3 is TGTGCCAGCAGCCTCCAGGGCACGAACACCGGGGAGCTGTTTTTT.

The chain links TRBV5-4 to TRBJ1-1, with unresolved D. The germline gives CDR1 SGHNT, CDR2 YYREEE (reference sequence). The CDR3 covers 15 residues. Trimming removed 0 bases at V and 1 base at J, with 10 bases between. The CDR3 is CASSLAGVRNTEAFF. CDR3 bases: TGTGCCAGCAGCTTGGCCGGCGTGCGGAACACTGAAGCTTTCTTT. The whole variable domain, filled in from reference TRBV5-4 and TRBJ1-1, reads ETGVTQSPTHLIKTRGQQVTLRCSSQSGHNTVSWYQQALGQGPQFIFQYYREEENGRGNFPPRFSGLQFPNYSSELNVNALELDDSALYLCASSLAGVRNTEAFFGQGTRLTVV.

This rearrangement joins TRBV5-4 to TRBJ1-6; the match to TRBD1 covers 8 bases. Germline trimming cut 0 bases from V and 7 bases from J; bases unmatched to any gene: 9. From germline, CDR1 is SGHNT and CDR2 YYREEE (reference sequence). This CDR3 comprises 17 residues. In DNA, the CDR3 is TGTGCCAGCAGCTTGGGAGGGTTGGGGGACAGGAATTCACCCCTCCACTTT. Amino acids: CASSLGGLGDRNSPLHF.

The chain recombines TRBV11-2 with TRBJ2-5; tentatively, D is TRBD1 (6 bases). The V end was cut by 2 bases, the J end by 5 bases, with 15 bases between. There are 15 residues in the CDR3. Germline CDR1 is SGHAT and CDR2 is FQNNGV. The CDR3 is CASSLLGQFGETQYF. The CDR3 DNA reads TGTGCCAGCAGCTTACTAGGACAGTTCGGTGAGACCCAGTACTTC.

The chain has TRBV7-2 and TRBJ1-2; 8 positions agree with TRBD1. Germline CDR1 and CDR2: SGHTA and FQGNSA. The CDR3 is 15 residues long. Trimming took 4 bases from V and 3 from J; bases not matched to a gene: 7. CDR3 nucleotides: TGTGCCAGCAGCTCCGGGACAGGTTACGACTATGGCTACACCTTC. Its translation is CASSSGTGYDYGYTF.

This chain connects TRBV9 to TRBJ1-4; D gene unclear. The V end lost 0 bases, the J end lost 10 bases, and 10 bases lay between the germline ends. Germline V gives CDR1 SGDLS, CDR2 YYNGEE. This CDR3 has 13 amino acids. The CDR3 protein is CASSVDRTGKLFF. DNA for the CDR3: TGTGCCAGCAGCGTAGATCGGACGGGAAAACTGTTTTTT.

CDR3 protein: CASSILGTRDNEQFF. CDR3 DNA sequence: TGTGCCAGCAGCATCCTCGGGACTCGAGACAATGAGCAGTTCTTC. This chain joins TRBV6-1 and TRBJ2-1, with a tentative D call TRBD2 (6 bases). This CDR3 is built from 15 residues. The germline V and J ends were trimmed by 6 bases and 5 bases, with 17 bases remaining between them. Germline V lookup: CDR1 MNHNS, CDR2 SASEGT.

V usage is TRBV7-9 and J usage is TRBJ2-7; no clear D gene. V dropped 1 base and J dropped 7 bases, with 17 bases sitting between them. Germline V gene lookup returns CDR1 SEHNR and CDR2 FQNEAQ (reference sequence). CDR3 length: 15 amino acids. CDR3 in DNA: TGTGCCAGCAGCTTAGTCTTAGGCCCTGATCGGGAGCAGTACTTC. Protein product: CASSLVLGPDREQYF.

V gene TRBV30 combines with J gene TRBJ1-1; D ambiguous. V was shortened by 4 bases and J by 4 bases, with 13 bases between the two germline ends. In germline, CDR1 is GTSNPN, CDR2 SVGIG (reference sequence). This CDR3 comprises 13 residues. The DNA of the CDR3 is TGTGCCTGGACTAGACCGGGGAGCACTGAAGCTTTCTTT. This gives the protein CAWTRPGSTEAFF.

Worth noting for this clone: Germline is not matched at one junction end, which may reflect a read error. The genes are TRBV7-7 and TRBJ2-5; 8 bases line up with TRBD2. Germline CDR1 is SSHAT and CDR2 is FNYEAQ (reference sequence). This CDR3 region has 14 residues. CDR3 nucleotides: TGTGCTAGCAGCCCGACTAGCGCCCAAGAGACCCAGTACTTC. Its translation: CASSPTSAQETQYF.

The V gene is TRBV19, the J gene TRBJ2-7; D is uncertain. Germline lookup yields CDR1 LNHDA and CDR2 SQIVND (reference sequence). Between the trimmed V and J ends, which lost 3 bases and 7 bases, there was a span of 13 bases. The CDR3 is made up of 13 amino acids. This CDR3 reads CASSMDGSREQYF. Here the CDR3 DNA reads TGTGCCAGTAGTATGGACGGCTCTCGGGAGCAGTACTTC.

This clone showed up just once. The CDR3 reads CASSRKQPAGVDTGELFF. CDR3 bases: TGTGCCAGCAGCCGAAAGCAGCCCGCAGGTGTCGACACCGGGGAGCTGTTTTTT. The chain carries TRBV4-2 and TRBJ2-2; no definite D call. The germline CDR1 and CDR2 sequences are LGHNA and YNFKEQ. Trimming took 4 bases from V and 3 from J, leaving 21 bases between them. The length of the CDR3 is 18 residues.

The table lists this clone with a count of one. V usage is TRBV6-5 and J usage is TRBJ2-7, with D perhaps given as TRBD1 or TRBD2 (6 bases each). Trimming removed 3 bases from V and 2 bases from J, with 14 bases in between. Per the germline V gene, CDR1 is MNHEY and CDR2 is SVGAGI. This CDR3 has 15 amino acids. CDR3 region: CASSYNWGDTYEQYF. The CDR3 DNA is TGTGCCAGCAGTTATAATTGGGGGGACACCTACGAGCAGTACTTC.

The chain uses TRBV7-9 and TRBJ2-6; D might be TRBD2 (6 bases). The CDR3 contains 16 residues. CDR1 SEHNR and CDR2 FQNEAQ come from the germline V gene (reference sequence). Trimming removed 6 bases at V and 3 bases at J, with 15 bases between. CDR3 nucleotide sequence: TGTGCCAGCAGACCTGCGGCGGGGCGTGGGGCCAACGTCCTGACTTTC. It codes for CASRPAAGRGANVLTF.

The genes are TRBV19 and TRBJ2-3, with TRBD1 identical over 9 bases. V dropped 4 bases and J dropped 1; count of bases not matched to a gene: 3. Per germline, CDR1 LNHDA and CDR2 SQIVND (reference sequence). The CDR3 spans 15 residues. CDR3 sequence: CASSNRDRGTDTQYF. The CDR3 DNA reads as TGTGCCAGTAGTAACCGGGACAGGGGCACAGATACGCAGTATTTT.

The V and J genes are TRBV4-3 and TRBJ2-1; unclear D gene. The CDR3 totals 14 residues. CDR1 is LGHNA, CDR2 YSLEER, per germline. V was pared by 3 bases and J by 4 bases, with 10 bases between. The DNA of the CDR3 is TGCGCCAGCAGCCAGCGCGGAGCTTACAATGAGCAGTTCTTC. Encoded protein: CASSQRGAYNEQFF.

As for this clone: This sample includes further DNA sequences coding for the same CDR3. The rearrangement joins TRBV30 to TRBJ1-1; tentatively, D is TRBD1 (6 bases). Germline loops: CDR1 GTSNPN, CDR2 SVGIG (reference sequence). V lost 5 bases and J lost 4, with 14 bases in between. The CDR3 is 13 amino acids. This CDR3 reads CAWLERGATEAFF. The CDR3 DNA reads TGTGCCTGGCTCGAGCGGGGGGCCACTGAAGCTTTCTTT.

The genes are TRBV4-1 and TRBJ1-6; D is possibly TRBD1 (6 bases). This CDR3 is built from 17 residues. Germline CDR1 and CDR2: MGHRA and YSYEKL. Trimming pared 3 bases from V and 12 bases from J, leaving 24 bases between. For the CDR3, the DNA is TGCGCCAGCAGCCAGCTGGACATGGGGTTCTTAGGGGGACCCCTCCACTTT. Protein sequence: CASSQLDMGFLGGPLHF.